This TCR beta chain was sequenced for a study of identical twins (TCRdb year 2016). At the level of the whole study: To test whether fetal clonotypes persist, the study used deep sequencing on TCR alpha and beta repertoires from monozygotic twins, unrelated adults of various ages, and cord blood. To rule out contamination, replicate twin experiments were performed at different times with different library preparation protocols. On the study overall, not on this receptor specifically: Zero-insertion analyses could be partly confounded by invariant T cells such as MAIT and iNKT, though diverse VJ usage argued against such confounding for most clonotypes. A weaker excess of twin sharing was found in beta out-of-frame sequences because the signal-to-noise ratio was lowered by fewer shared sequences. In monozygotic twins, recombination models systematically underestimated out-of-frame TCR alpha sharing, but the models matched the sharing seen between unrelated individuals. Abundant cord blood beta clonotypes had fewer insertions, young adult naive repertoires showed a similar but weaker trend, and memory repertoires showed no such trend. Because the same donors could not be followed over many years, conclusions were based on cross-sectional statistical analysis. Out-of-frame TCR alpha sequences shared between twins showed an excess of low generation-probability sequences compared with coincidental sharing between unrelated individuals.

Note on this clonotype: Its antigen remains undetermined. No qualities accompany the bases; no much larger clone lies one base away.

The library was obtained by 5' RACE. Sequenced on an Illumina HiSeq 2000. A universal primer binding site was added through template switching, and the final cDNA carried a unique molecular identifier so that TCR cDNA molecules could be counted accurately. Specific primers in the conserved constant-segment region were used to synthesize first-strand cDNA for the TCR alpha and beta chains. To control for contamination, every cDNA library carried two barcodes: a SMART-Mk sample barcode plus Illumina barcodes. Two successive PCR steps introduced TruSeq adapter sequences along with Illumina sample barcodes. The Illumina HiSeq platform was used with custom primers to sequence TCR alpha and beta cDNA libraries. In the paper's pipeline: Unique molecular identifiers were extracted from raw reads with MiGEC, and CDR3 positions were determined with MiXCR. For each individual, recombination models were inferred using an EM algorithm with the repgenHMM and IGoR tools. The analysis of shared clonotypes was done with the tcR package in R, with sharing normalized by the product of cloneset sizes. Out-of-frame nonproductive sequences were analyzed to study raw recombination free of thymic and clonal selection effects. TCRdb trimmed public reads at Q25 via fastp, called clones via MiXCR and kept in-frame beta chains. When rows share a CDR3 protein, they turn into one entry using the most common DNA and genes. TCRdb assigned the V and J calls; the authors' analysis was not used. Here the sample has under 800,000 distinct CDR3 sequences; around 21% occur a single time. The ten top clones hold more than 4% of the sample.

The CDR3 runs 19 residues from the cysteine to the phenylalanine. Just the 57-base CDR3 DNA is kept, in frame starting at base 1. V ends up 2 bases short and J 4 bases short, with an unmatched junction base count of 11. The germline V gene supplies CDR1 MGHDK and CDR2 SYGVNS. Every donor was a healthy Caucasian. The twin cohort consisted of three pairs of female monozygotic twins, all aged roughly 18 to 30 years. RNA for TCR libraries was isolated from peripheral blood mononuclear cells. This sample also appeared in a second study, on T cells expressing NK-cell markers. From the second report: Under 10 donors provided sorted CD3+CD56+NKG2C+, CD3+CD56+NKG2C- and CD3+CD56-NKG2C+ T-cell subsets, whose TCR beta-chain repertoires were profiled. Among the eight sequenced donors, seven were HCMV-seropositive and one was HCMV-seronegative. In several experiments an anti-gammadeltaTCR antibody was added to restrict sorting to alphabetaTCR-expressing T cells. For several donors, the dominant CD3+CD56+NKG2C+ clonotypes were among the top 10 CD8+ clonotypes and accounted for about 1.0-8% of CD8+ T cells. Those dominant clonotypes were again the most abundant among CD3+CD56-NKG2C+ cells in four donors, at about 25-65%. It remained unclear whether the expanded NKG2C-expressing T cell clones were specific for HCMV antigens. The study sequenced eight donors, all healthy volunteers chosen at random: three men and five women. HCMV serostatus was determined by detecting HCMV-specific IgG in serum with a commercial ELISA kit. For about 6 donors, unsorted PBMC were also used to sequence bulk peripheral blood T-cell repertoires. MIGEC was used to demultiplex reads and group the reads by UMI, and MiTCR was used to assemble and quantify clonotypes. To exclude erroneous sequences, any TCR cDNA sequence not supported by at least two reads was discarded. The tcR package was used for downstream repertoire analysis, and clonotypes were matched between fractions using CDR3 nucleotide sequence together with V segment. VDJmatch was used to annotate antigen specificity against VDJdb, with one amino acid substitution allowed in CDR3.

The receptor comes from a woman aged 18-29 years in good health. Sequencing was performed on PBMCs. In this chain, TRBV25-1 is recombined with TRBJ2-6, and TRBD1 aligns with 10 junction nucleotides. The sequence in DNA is TGTGCCAGCAGTGAAAGGCTTGACAGGGGGCCGGGAGGGGCCAACGTCCTGACTTTC. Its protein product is CASSERLDRGPGGANVLTF.